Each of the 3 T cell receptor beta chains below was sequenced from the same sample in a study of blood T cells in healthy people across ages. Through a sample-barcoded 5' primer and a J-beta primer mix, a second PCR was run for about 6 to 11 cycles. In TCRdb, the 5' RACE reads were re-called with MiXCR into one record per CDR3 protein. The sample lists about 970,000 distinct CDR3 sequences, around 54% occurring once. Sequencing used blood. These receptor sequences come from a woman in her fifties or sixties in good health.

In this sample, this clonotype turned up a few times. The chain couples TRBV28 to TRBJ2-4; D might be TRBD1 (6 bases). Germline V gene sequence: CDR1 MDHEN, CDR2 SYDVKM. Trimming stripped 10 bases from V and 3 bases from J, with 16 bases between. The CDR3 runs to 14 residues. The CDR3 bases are TGTGCCACCACGTGGGCAGGGGACAAAAACATTCAGTACTTC. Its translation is CATTWAGDKNIQYF.

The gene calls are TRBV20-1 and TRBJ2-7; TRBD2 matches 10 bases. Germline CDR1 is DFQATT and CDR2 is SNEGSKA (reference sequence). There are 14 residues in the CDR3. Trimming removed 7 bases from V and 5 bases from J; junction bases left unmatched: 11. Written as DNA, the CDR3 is TGCAGTGTTCAACCGGGACTAGCGTACGACGAGCAGTACTTC. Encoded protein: CSVQPGLAYDEQYF.

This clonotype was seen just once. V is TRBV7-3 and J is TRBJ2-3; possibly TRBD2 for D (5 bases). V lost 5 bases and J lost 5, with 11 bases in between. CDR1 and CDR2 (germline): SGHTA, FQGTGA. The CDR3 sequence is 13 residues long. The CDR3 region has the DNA TGTGCCAGCAGCCCGAGACTACGAGATACGCAGTATTTT. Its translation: CASSPRLRDTQYF.